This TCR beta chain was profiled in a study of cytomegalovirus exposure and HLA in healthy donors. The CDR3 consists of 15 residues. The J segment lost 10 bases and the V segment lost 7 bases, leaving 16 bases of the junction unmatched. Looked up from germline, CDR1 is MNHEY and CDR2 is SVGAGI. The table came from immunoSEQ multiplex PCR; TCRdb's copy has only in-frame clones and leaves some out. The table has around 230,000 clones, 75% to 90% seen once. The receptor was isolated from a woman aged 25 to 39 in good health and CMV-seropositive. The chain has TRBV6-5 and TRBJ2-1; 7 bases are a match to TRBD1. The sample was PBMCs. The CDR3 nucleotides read TGTGCCAGCATTCGCCAAGGGGGCGCAGGTGACGAGCAGTTCTTC. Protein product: CASIRQGGAGDEQFF.